This TCR beta chain is drawn from a study of blood T cell repertoires in COVID-19 (dated by TCRdb to 2018 to 2020). The study in broad terms: Samples from collaborators originated in the United States, Italy and Spain and spanned both the acute and convalescent phases of COVID-19. The material from the prospective study consisted of cDNA or gDNA derived from T cells, B-cell-depleted T cells, or PBMCs. The dataset comprised deeply sampled blood TCRbeta repertoires from subjects exposed to, actively infected with, or recovered from COVID-19. The repertoires were made available in a free public database intended to serve as a resource for research on the immune response to SARS-CoV-2. Samples were obtained from the ongoing ImmuneRACE study (first 160 participants) and from some 1,300 subjects provided by 6 global collaborators. Nearly every sample came with metadata listing a de-identified subject ID, COVID-19 status, age in years and sex. HLA class I and class II types, where available, came from metadata supplied by the sample provider rather than from assay-based typing. Overall results and qualifications from the work: How much clinical and demographic metadata was included differed by source and by participant, and the metadata was provided uncurated.

At one collaborating source in Seattle, patients were enrolled during active infection and were followed longitudinally through the course of disease. Each collaborating institution followed its own protocols to collect whole blood in K2EDTA tubes. Collaborator samples were shipped for TCRbeta analysis as frozen whole blood, isolated PBMCs, or DNA extracted from either sample type. This clone has a count of ten or more. Its antigen is still unknown. Base qualities are not at hand, and no much larger clone is one base apart. Other DNA sequences in the same sample also yield this CDR3. TCRbeta CDR3 regions were amplified from genomic DNA by means of the immunoSEQ Assay, a bias-controlled multiplex PCR. The study's own analysis went as follows. Within the assay, amplification of reference gene primers was used to estimate how many nucleated cells each sample contained. To quantify the absolute abundance of each unique TCRbeta CDR3 rearrangement, sequence reads were collapsed and filtered. For each sample, productive Simpson clonality was calculated by taking the square root of Simpson's diversity index across productive rearrangements. Entries here come from immuneACCESS through TCRdb and include only in-frame sequences with V and J called. Some clones fail to appear in such tables; in the studies checked, an unresolved V gene covers under half of the shortfall, and the cause of the remainder is unknown. V, J and clone size were drawn from that table, and D and trimming were deduced from the DNA. The sample data list hundreds of thousands of clones, and 70% to 90% of these were observed just once. The ten most abundant clones make up more than 9% of the sample.

Trimming removed 0 bases from V and 0 bases from J, leaving 7 bases between the germline ends. The CDR3, cysteine through phenylalanine, is 15 amino acids long. Kept here is only the CDR3 DNA, which spans 45 bases and is read in frame from base 1. Taken from the germline V gene, the CDR1 and CDR2 loops are LGHNA and YSLEER. This TCR came from a middle-aged man with COVID-19, enrolled during active disease. The rearranged chain carries TRBV4-3 and TRBJ2-3, and possibly TRBD2, on 6 matching bases. Sequencing was carried out using peripheral blood. The DNA sequence is TGCGCCAGCAGCCAAGAAGGGACTAGCACAGATACGCAGTATTTT. Translated, this gives CASSQEGTSTDTQYF.